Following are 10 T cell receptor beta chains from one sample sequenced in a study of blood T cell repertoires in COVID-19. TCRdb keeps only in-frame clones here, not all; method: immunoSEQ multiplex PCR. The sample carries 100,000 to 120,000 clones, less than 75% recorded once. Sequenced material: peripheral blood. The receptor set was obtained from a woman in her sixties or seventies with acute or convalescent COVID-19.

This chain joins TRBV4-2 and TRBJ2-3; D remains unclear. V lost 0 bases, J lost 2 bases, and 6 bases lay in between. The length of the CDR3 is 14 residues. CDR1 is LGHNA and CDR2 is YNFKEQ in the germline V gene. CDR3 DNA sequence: TGTGCCAGCAGCCAAGACAGGATCACAGATACGCAGTATTTT. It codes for CASSQDRITDTQYF.

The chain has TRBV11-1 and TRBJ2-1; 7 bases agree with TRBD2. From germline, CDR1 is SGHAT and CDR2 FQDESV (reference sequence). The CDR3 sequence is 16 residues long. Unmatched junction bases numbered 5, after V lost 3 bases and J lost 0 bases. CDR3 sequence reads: CASSFKAGSSYNEQFF. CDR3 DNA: TGTGCCAGCAGCTTCAAAGCGGGAAGCTCCTACAATGAGCAGTTCTTC.

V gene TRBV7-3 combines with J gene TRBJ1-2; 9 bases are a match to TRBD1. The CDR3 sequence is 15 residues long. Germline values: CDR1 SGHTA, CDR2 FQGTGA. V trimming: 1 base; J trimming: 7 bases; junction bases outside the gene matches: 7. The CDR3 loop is CASSLNRGDRAGYTF. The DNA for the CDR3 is TGTGCCAGCAGCTTAAATAGGGGGGACAGGGCTGGCTACACCTTC.

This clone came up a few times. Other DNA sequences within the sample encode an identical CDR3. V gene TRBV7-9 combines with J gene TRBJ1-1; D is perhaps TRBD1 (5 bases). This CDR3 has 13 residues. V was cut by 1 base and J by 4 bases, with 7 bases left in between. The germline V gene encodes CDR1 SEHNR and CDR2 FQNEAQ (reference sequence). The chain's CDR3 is CASSLGGGTEAFF. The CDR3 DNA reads TGTGCCAGCAGCTTAGGCGGGGGCACTGAAGCTTTCTTT.

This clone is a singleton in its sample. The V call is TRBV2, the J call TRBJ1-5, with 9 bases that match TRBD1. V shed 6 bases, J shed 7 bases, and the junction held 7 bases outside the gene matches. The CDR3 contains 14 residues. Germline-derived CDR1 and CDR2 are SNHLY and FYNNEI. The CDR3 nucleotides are TGTGCCAGCAGGGGACAGGGAGATGAACAGCCCCAGCATTTT. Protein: CASRGQGDEQPQHF.

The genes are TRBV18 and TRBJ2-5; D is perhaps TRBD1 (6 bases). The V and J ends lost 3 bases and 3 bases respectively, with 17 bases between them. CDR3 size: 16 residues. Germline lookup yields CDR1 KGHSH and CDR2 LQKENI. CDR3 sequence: CASSPIDAAGEETQYF. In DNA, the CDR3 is TGTGCCAGCTCACCCATCGATGCGGCAGGGGAAGAGACCCAGTACTTC.

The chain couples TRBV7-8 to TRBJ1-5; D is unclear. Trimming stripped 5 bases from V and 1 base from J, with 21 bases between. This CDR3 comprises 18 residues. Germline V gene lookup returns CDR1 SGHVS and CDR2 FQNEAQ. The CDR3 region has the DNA TGTGCCAGCAGCGCAACGCGACTGTTAAGGTCCAGCAATCAGCCCCAGCATTTT. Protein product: CASSATRLLRSSNQPQHF.

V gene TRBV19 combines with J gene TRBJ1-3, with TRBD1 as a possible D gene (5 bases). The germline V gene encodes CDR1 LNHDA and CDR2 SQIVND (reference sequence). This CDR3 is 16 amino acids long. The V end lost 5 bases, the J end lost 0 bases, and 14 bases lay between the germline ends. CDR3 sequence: CASSPSHRSSGNTIYF. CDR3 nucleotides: TGTGCCAGTAGTCCATCTCACAGGAGCTCTGGAAACACCATATATTTT.

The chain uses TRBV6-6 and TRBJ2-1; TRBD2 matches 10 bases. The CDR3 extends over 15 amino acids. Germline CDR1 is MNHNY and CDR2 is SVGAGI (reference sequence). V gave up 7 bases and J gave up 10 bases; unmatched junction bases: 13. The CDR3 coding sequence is TGTGCCAGCATCGGTGGAATAGCGGGGGGCGGCGAGCAGTTCTTC. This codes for CASIGGIAGGGEQFF.

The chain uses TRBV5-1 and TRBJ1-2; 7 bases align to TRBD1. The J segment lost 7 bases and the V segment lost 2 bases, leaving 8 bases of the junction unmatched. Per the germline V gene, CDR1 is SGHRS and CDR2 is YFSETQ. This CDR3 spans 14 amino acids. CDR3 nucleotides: TGCGCCAGCAGCTTCTTGACAGGGAAGATTGGCTACACCTTC. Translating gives CASSFLTGKIGYTF.